This T cell receptor (beta chain) was sequenced in a study of T cells in Graves' hyperthyroidism and ophthalmopathy. Study-wide points: A model built on 13 V-J features separated ophthalmopathy from stable hyperthyroidism. A median 6.5 months before onset, the model predicted ophthalmopathy.

About this clonotype itself: What it recognizes is unknown.

V was clipped by 0 bases and J by 5 bases, with 10 bases between them. Germline values: CDR1 MNHEY, CDR2 SMNVEV (reference sequence). This CDR3 comprises 15 residues. In making diagnoses, clinical symptoms, serum thyroxine and TRAb, thyroid ultrasound and orbital computed tomography were all used. TCR beta CDR3 regions were amplified from RNA transcripts. TCR CDR3 regions were first amplified by RT-PCR with HTBI primers. TCRdb reprocessed the multiplex PCR reads via MiXCR and lists one record per CDR3 protein. The sample includes about 500,000 distinct CDR3 sequences, around 43% of them seen just once.

The source material was peripheral blood or thyroid tissue (not recorded which). The chain employs TRBV27 and TRBJ1-4; D is unclear. The origin of this receptor is an adult woman with Graves' disease, either hyperthyroidism or ophthalmopathy (not recorded which). CDR3: CASSLSRRVNEKLFF. The CDR3 nucleotides are TGTGCCAGCAGTTTATCACGGCGGGTAAATGAAAAACTGTTTTTT. The whole variable domain, filled in from reference TRBV27 and TRBJ1-4, reads EAQVTQNPRYLITVTGKKLTVTCSQNMNHEYMSWYRQDPGLGLRQIYYSMNVEVTDKGDVPEGYKVSRKEKRNFPLILESPSPNQTSLYFCASSLSRRVNEKLFFGSGTQLSVL.